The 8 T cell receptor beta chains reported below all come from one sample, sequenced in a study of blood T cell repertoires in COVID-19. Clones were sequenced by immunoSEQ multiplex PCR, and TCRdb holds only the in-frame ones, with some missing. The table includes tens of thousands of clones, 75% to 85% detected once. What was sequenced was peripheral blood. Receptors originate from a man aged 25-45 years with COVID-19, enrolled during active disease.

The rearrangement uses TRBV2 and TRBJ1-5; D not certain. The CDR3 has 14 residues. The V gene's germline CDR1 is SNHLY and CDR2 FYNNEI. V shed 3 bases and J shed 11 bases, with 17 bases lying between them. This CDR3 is CASSDEWLSAAQHF. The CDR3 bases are TGTGCCAGCAGTGATGAATGGTTGAGCGCAGCCCAGCATTTT. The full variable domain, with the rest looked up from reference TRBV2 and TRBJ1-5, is EPEVTQTPSHQVTQMGQEVILRCVPISNHLYFYWYRQILGQKVEFLVSFYNNEISEKSEIFDDQFSVERPDGSNFTLKIRSTKLEDSAMYFCASSDEWLSAAQHFGDGTRLSIL.

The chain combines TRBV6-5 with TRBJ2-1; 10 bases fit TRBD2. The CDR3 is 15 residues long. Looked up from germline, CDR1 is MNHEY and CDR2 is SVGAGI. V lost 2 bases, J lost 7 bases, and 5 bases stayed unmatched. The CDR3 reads CASSYQGLAPNEQFF. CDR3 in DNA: TGTGCCAGCAGTTACCAGGGACTAGCGCCGAATGAGCAGTTCTTC.

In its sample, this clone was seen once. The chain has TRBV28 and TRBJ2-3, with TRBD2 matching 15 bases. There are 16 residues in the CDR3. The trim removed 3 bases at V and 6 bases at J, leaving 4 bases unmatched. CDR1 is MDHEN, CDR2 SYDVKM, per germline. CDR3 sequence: CASSFGLAGGFDTQYF. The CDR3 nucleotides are TGTGCCAGCAGTTTCGGACTAGCGGGAGGGTTCGATACGCAGTATTTT.

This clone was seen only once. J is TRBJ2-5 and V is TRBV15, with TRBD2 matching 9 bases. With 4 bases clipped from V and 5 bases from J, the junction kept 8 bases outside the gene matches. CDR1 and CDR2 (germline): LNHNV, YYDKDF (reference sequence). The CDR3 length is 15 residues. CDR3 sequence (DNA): TGTGCCACCAGCACATTAGCGGGAGACGGGGAGACCCAGTACTTC. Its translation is CATSTLAGDGETQYF.

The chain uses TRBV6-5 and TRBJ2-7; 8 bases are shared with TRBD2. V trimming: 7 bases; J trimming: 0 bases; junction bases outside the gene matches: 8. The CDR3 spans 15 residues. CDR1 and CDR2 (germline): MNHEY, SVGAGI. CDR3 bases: TGTGCCAGCATAATGACTAGCGCAAGCTCCTACGAGCAGTACTTC. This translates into CASIMTSASSYEQYF.

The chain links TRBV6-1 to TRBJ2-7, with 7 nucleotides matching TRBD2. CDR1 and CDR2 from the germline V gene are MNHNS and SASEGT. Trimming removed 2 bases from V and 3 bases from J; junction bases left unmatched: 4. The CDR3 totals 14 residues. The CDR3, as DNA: TGTGCCAGCAGTGAATCGACGGGGGGCTACGAGCAGTACTTC. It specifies CASSESTGGYEQYF.

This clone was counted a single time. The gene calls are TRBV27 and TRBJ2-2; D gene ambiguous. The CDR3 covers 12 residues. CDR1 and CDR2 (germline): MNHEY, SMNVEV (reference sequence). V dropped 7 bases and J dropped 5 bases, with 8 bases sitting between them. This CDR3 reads CASILRTGELFF. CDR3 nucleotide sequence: TGTGCCAGCATTTTGAGGACCGGGGAGCTGTTTTTT.

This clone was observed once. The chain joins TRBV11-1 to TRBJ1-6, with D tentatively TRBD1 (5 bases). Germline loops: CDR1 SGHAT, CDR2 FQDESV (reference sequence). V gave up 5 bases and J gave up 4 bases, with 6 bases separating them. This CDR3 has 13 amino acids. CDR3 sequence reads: CASSPGYNSPLHF. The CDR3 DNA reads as TGTGCCAGCAGCCCAGGGTATAATTCACCCCTCCACTTT.